This T cell receptor (beta chain) was identified during a study of graft-versus-host responses after intestinal transplantation. A few counts support this clone. The CDR3 sequence is 18 residues long. CDR1 LNHNV and CDR2 YYDKDF come from the germline V gene (reference sequence). Trimming removed 6 bases from V and 4 bases from J; junction bases left unmatched: 16. The authors plated roughly 200,000 CFSE-labeled responder cells with roughly 200,000 irradiated, violet-dye-labeled stimulator cells. Some clones are missing from TCRdb's copy, which holds only in-frame ones; the method was immunoSEQ multiplex PCR. The repertoire holds approximately 10,000 clones, with 25% to 35% as singletons.

The TCR comes from a human patient who received an intestinal transplant. The chain joins TRBV15 to TRBJ2-1; 9 bases agree with TRBD1. Sample: alloreactive CD8+ T cells from a mixed lymphocyte reaction culture, taken before intestinal transplant. Subset described: CFSE-low proliferating T cells sorted from approximately 6-day pre-transplant mixed lymphocyte reaction (GvH or HvG direction). The CDR3 reads CATRLFGQGFGLYNEQFF. The CDR3 DNA reads TGTGCCACCAGGTTGTTCGGACAGGGGTTTGGATTGTACAATGAGCAGTTCTTC.